The clone carrying this T cell receptor (beta chain) occurred a few times. Antigen specificity is unknown. These data are taken from a study of beta chain features in type 1 diabetes. Findings of the study overall: Among all four CD4+ subsets, Type 1 diabetes patients had TCRB CDR3s that were moderately but significantly shorter.

Reverse transcribing all isolated RNA meant expressed TCRB transcripts were sequenced. Sequencing used immunoSEQ multiplex PCR; TCRdb keeps in-frame clones, though not all of them. The sample includes under 400,000 clones, 14% of them seen just once. CDR3 length: 13 residues. V lost 5 bases to trimming and J lost 6 bases; unmatched junction nucleotides: 5. Germline loops: CDR1 SEHNR, CDR2 FQNEAQ (reference sequence). Sequencing was carried out using central memory CD4+ T cells from blood. The clonotype originates from a man aged 25-45 years in good health. This sequence joins TRBV7-9 and TRBJ2-7, with 9 bases identical to TRBD1. DNA of the CDR3: TGTGCCAGCAGCCGGGACAGGGAGAGCGAGCAGTACGTC. This translates into CASSRDRESEQYV.